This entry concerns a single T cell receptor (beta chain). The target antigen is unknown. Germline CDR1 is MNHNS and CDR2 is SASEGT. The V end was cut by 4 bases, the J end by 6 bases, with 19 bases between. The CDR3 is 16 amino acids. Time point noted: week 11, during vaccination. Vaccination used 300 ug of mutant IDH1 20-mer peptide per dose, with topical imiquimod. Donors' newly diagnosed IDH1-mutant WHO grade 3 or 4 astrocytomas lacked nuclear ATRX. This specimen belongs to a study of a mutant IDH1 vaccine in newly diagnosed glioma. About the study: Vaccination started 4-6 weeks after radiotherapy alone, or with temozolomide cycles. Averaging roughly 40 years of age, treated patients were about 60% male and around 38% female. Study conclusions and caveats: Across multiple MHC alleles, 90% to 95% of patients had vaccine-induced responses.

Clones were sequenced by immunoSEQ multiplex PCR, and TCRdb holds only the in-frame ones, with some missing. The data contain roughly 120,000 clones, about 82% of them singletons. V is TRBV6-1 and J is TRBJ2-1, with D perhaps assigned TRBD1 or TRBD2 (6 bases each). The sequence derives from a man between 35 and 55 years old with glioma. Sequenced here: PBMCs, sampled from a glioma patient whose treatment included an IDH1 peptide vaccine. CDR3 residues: CASSVRPGAESNEQFF. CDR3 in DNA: TGTGCCAGCAGTGTCCGACCGGGGGCGGAGAGCAATGAGCAGTTCTTC.